These 14 T cell receptor beta chains were sequenced from one sample in a study of blood T cell repertoires in COVID-19. Clones were sequenced by immunoSEQ multiplex PCR, and TCRdb holds only the in-frame ones, with some missing. The data contain 210,000 or so clones, around 80% of them singletons. Sequenced: peripheral blood. The receptors derive from a woman between 40 and 55 years old with acute or convalescent COVID-19.

The chain carries TRBV4-1 and TRBJ2-3; possible D gene TRBD2, 7 bases. Trimming took off 0 bases at V and 6 bases at J, with 13 bases between the two ends. The CDR3 extends over 15 amino acids. In germline, CDR1 is MGHRA, CDR2 YSYEKL. Written as DNA, the CDR3 is TGCGCCAGCAGCCAAGATTTGAGGGGGGGCGATACGCAGTATTTT. This encodes CASSQDLRGGDTQYF.

V usage is TRBV7-2 and J usage is TRBJ2-5; 9 nucleotides match TRBD2. The CDR3 runs 15 residues. The junction had 14 bases not matched to a gene; V was cut back by 7 bases and J by 8 bases. Germline-derived CDR1 and CDR2 are SGHTA and FQGNSA. The DNA for the CDR3 is TGTGCCAGCAACCAGCGGGCGGGGGGGATCCCCACCCAGTACTTC. Protein product: CASNQRAGGIPTQYF.

There are a few counts of this clone. The chain links TRBV3-1 (or the pseudogene TRBV3-2) to TRBJ2-7; 8 nucleotides line up with TRBD1. The CDR3 runs 19 residues. In germline, CDR1 is LGHDT, CDR2 YNNKEL (reference sequence). V was pared by 1 base and J by 0 bases, with 14 bases of the junction left unmatched. The CDR3, as DNA: TGTGCCAGCAGCCAAGCCGCCTTCGACAGGGGCGAACTCTCCTACGAGCAGTACTTC. Its translation: CASSQAAFDRGELSYEQYF.

The chain joins TRBV25-1 to TRBJ1-1; possibly TRBD1 for D (6 bases). Germline V lookup: CDR1 MGHDK, CDR2 SYGVNS. Trimming left V 5 bases short and J 0 bases short, with 16 bases between. This CDR3 spans 16 amino acids. The CDR3 DNA reads TGTGCCAGCAGTAAAAGAGGACAGTTCATGAACACTGAAGCTTTCTTT. Translated: CASSKRGQFMNTEAFF. Filled out from reference TRBV25-1 and TRBJ1-1, the complete variable domain reads EADIYQTPRYLVIGTGKKITLECSQTMGHDKMYWYQQDPGMELHLIHYSYGVNSTEKGDLSSESTVSRIRTEHFPLTLESARPSHTSQYLCASSKRGQFMNTEAFFGQGTRLTVV.

This clone was observed a single time. The rearrangement links TRBV4-3 to TRBJ2-1; the D gene is possibly TRBD2 (6 bases). The CDR3 length is 15 residues. V was trimmed by 2 bases and J by 4 bases, leaving 12 bases between them. CDR1 LGHNA and CDR2 YSLEER come from the germline V gene. The CDR3 nucleotides are TGCGCCAGCAGCCAAAGGCGGGGTCTGTACAATGAGCAGTTCTTC. Encoded protein: CASSQRRGLYNEQFF.

V gene TRBV6-5 combines with J gene TRBJ1-5; TRBD1 matches 8 bases. V shed 5 bases, J shed 4 bases, and the junction held 7 bases outside the gene matches. There are 15 residues in the CDR3. Germline V CDR1 and CDR2: MNHEY, SVGAGI. CDR3 sequence (DNA): TGTGCCAGCAGTCCCGGGACAGGAGCAAATCAGCCCCAGCATTTT. Amino acid sequence: CASSPGTGANQPQHF.

This clone was observed once. This chain uses TRBV7-2 with TRBJ2-1; 10 nucleotides line up with TRBD1. This CDR3 region has 13 residues. Looked up from germline, CDR1 is SGHTA and CDR2 is FQGNSA. V dropped 6 bases and J dropped 10; count of bases not matched to a gene: 6. CDR3 region: CASRGTGVDEQFF. For the CDR3, the DNA is TGTGCCAGCAGAGGGACAGGGGTAGACGAGCAGTTCTTC. The whole variable domain, remainder taken from reference TRBV7-2 and TRBJ2-1, is GAGVSQSPSNKVTEKGKDVELRCDPISGHTALYWYRQSLGQGLEFLIYFQGNSAPDKSGLPSDRFSAERTGGSVSTLTIQRTQQEDSAVYLCASRGTGVDEQFFGPGTRLTVL.

CDR3 loop: CASSQQGGGNTIYF. The CDR3 DNA sequence: TGTGCCAGCAGCCAACAGGGGGGCGGAAACACCATATATTTT. The genes are TRBV28 and TRBJ1-3; 8 nucleotides agree with TRBD1. This CDR3 is 14 amino acids long. Germline CDR1 and CDR2: MDHEN and SYDVKM. V was clipped by 6 bases and J by 4 bases; unmatched bases: 5.

The chain employs TRBV6-5 and TRBJ2-3; TRBD2 matches 12 bases. Germline-derived CDR1 and CDR2 are MNHEY and SVGAGI. V lost 2 bases, J lost 5 bases, and 5 bases stayed unmatched. The CDR3 contains 16 residues. The CDR3 region is CASSYGSSGRVDTQYF. As DNA, the CDR3 is TGTGCCAGCAGTTACGGTTCTAGCGGGAGGGTAGATACGCAGTATTTT.

The chain combines TRBV6-4 with TRBJ1-1; 7 nucleotides line up with TRBD1. This CDR3 contains 14 residues. From germline, CDR1 is MRHNA and CDR2 SNTAGT. V lost 4 bases and J lost 3; bases outside the gene matches: 5. CDR3 amino acids: CASSAMRGHTEAFF. CDR3 in DNA: TGTGCCAGCAGTGCCATGAGGGGGCACACTGAAGCTTTCTTT.

The chain uses TRBV6-6 and TRBJ2-7; TRBD1 matches 7 bases. The CDR3 is 14 residues long. Germline values: CDR1 MNHNY, CDR2 SVGAGI (reference sequence). Germline trimming cut 5 bases from V and 3 bases from J; bases unmatched to any gene: 7. The CDR3 DNA follows: TGTGCCAGCAGTACGACAGGGTTGGGCTACGAGCAGTACTTC. It specifies CASSTTGLGYEQYF.

V gene TRBV6-5 combines with J gene TRBJ2-7; D gene uncertain. V dropped 6 bases and J dropped 4 bases, with 13 bases sitting between them. The CDR3 runs to 13 residues. Per the germline V gene, CDR1 is MNHEY and CDR2 is SVGAGI. CDR3 region: CASSPTVNYEQYF. CDR3 DNA sequence: TGTGCCAGCAGCCCCACGGTGAATTACGAGCAGTACTTC.

The V call is TRBV6-1, the J call TRBJ2-7; 13 bases line up with TRBD2. The CDR3 extends over 15 amino acids. Germline assignment: CDR1 MNHNS and CDR2 SASEGT. Losses at the gene ends were 2 bases for V and 8 bases for J; bases not matched to a gene: 6. The CDR3 nucleotides read TGTGCCAGCAGTGAACGACTAGCGGGGGGTAGGCAGCAGTACTTC. Residues: CASSERLAGGRQQYF.

The gene calls are TRBV30 and TRBJ2-7; D not resolved. This CDR3 contains 16 residues. CDR1 and CDR2 (germline): GTSNPN, SVGIG (reference sequence). Trimming cost V 2 bases and J 11 bases, with 28 bases left between them. CDR3 loop: CAWSSPILGVTQAEYF. CDR3 nucleotide sequence: TGTGCCTGGAGTTCTCCAATTTTGGGCGTCACCCAAGCAGAGTACTTC. The full variable domain, rest sourced from reference TRBV30 and TRBJ2-7, is SQTIHQWPATLVQPVGSPLSLECTVEGTSNPNLYWYRQAAGRGLQLLFYSVGIGQISSEVPQNLSASRPQDRQFILSSKKLLLSDSGFYLCAWSSPILGVTQAEYFGPGTRLTVT.